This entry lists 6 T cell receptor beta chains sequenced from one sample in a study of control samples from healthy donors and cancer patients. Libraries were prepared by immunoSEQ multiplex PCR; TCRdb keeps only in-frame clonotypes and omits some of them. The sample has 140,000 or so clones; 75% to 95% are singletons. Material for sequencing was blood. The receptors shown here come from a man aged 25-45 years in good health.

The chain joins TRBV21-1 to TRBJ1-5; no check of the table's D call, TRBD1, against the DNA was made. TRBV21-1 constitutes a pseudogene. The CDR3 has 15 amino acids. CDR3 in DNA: TGTGCCAGCAGCACACAGGGGCGTAGTAATCAGCCCCAGCATTTT. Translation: CASSTQGRSNQPQHF.

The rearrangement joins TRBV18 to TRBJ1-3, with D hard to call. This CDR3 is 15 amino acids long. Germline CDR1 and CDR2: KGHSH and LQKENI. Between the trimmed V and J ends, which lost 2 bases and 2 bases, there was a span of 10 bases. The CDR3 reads CASSPTTAPGNTIYF. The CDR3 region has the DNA TGTGCCAGCTCACCAACAACGGCTCCTGGAAACACCATATATTTT.

CDR3 nucleotide sequence: TGCGCCAGCAGCCAAGTAGGGGACGGGACTGAAGCTTTCTTT. As protein: CASSQVGDGTEAFF. The genes are TRBV4-1 and TRBJ1-1; possibly TRBD1 for D (5 bases). V lost 1 base and J 5 bases, leaving 11 bases between the germline ends. CDR3 size: 14 residues. Germline V gives CDR1 MGHRA, CDR2 YSYEKL.

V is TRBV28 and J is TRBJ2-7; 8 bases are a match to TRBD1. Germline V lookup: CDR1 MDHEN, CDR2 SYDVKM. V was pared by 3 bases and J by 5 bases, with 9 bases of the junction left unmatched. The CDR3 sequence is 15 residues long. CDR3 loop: CASSLWQGALHEQYF. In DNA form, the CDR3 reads TGTGCCAGCAGTTTGTGGCAGGGGGCCTTGCACGAGCAGTACTTC. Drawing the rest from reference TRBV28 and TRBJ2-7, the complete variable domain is DVKVTQSSRYLVKRTGEKVFLECVQDMDHENMFWYRQDPGLGLRLIYFSYDVKMKEKGDIPEGYSVSREKKERFSLILESASTNQTSMYLCASSLWQGALHEQYFGPGTRLTVT.

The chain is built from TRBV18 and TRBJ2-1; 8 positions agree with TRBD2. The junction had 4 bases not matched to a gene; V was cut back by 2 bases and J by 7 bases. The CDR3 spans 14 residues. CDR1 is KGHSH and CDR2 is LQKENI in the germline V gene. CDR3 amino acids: CASSPESGGNEQFF. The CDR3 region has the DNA TGTGCCAGCTCACCAGAGAGCGGGGGTAATGAGCAGTTCTTC. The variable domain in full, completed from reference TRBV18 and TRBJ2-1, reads NAGVMQNPRHLVRRRGQEARLRCSPMKGHSHVYWYRQLPEEGLKFMVYLQKENIIDESGMPKERFSAEFPKEGPSILRIQQVVRGDSAAYFCASSPESGGNEQFFGPGTRLTVL.

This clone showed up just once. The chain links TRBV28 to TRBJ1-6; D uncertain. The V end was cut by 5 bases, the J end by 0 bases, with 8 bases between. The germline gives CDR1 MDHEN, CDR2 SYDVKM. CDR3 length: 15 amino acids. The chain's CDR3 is CASSPRSSYNSPLHF. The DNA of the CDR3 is TGTGCCAGCAGTCCGAGAAGCTCCTATAATTCACCCCTCCACTTT. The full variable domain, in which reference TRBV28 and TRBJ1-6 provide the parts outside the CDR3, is DVKVTQSSRYLVKRTGEKVFLECVQDMDHENMFWYRQDPGLGLRLIYFSYDVKMKEKGDIPEGYSVSREKKERFSLILESASTNQTSMYLCASSPRSSYNSPLHFGNGTRLTVT.